This T cell receptor beta chain stems from a study of blood T cell repertoires in COVID-19 (dated by TCRdb to the early 2020s). In the study overall: Samples from collaborators originated in the United States, Italy and Spain and spanned both the acute and convalescent phases of COVID-19. The prospective study material was composed of cDNA or gDNA derived from T cells, B-cell-depleted T cells, or PBMCs. Subjects who had been exposed to COVID-19, were actively infected with it, or had recovered from it provided the deeply sampled blood TCRbeta repertoires that made up the dataset. The repertoires were released in a freely available public database meant as a resource for research on the immune response to SARS-CoV-2. The samples were drawn from two sources: the first 160 participants of the ongoing ImmuneRACE study, and fewer than 1,500 subjects contributed by 6 global collaborators. Sample metadata almost always included a de-identified subject ID, COVID-19 status, age in years and sex. Where available, HLA class I and class II types were taken from metadata supplied by the sample provider and were not determined by assay-based typing.

Another Seattle source contributed samples from volunteer blood donors who had recovered from COVID-19. Each collaborating institution followed its own protocols to collect whole blood in K2EDTA tubes. For TCRbeta analysis, collaborators shipped samples in one of three forms: frozen whole blood, isolated PBMCs, or DNA extracted from either of those sample types. What the work shows at the level of the full study, not this receptor alone: Clinical and demographic metadata were provided uncurated, with the amount varying by source and participant.

The immunoSEQ Assay, a bias-controlled multiplex PCR, was used to amplify TCRbeta CDR3 regions from genomic DNA. The study's processing was this. The number of nucleated cells in each sample was estimated by amplification of reference gene primers within the assay. To quantify the absolute abundance of each unique TCRbeta CDR3 rearrangement, sequence reads were collapsed and filtered. For each sample, productive Simpson clonality was calculated as the square root of Simpson's diversity index over productive rearrangements. TCRdb took over this immuneACCESS table, retaining in-frame rearrangements with V and J assigned. Such tables are incomplete; in checked studies, under half of the missing clones stem from an unresolved V gene, and the remainder is unexplained. That table supplies the V and J calls and clone size; D and trimming were determined from the DNA. Across this sample there are approximately 150,000 clones, with under 85% seen only once. The ten biggest clones cover under 15% of the sample.

Concerning this clone: The target of this receptor is not known. No per-base quality is available; no much larger clone lies one base away.

The CDR1 and CDR2 encoded by the germline V gene are MNHEY and SVGAGI. V is clipped by 4 bases and J by 9 bases, and the sequence between their germline boundaries is 10 bases long. The cysteine opens and the phenylalanine closes a CDR3 of 13 amino acids. Solely the CDR3 DNA is kept, with 39 bases framed from the first base. In this chain, TRBV6-5 is recombined with TRBJ1-6; tentative D gene TRBD1, with 6 bases matching. Sequenced sample: peripheral blood. The source is a man between 70 and 80 years old who had recovered from COVID-19. The DNA is as follows: TGTGCCAGCAGTTTGCGACAGGTTTCACCCCTCCACTTT. It translates to CASSLRQVSPLHF.